The source of this T cell receptor beta chain is a study of cytomegalovirus exposure and HLA in healthy donors. TCRdb's table, derived via immunoSEQ multiplex PCR, lists solely in-frame clones and lacks some. The sample includes some 100,000 clones, 88% seen only once; the top ten take 4% to 5.5%. The source of this sequence is a man aged 18 to 35 in good health and CMV-seropositive. The sample was PBMCs.

CDR3 sequence (DNA): TGCGCCAGCAGCGCAGGACAGACCACAGATACGCAGTATTTT. This encodes CASSAGQTTDTQYF. The chain uses TRBV5-1 and TRBJ2-3, with D maybe TRBD1 (6 bases). Germline V gives CDR1 SGHRS, CDR2 YFSETQ. Trimming took 4 bases from V and 2 from J, leaving 11 bases between them. The CDR3 has 14 residues.